The entry that follows covers one T cell receptor beta chain sequence. Newly diagnosed hyperthyroidism donors, aged 18 to 65, duration under 2 months. Other autoimmune disease, uncontrolled infection, pregnancy and lactation led to exclusion. The data derive from a study of Graves' ophthalmopathy and Graves' hyperthyroidism. Study context: Peripheral blood sampling preceded any treatment and occurred at initial diagnosis.

Amplification targeted the TCR beta CDR3 regions, with RNA transcripts as the source material. HTBI-primed RT-PCR formed the first round, and a multiplex PCR formed the second. TCRdb passed the multiplex PCR reads through MiXCR, listing each CDR3 protein once. The sample contains hundreds of thousands of distinct CDR3 sequences, 20% to 25% of which appear only once. After removal of 3 bases from V and 3 bases from J, the junction contained 9 bases not matched to a gene. This CDR3 contains 16 residues. Germline CDR1 MGHRA, CDR2 YSYEKL. The V gene is TRBV4-1, the J gene TRBJ2-5; 8 positions match TRBD2. This receptor was obtained from a woman aged 18-30 years with stable Graves' hyperthyroidism. Some clones in this sample may be carry-over from other donors' samples. The material sequenced was peripheral blood. CDR3 bases: TGCGCCAGCAGCCAGATCACAAAGCGGGGGAAAGAGACCCAGTACTTC. Amino acid sequence: CASSQITKRGKETQYF.